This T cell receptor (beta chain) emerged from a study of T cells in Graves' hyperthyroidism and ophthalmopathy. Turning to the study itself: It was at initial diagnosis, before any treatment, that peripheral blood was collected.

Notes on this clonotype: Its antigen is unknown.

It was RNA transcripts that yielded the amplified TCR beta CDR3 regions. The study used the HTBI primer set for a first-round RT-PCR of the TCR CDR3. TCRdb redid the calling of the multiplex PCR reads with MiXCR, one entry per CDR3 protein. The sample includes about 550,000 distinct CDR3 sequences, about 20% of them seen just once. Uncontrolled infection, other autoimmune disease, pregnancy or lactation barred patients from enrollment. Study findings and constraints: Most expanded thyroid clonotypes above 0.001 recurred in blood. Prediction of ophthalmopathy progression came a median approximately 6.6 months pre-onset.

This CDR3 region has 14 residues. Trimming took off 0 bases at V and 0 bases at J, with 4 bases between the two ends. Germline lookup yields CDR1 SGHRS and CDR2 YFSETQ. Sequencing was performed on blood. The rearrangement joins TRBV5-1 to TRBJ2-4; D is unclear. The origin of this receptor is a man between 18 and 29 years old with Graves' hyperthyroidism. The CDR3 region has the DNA TGCGCCAGCAGCTTGGGGAGAGCCAAAAACATTCAGTACTTC. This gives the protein CASSLGRAKNIQYF.